The T cell receptor (beta chain) described here comes from a study of shared clonotypes between healthy human individuals (TCRdb year 2020). Some background on the complete study: A few men and a couple of women, aged 18 to 49 years, made up the cohort. For each donor, CD4 naive and CD4 memory were each run on three plates, CD8 naive on two plates, and CD8 memory on one plate. To increase sequencing depth and limit assay-specific biases, different laboratories used diverse techniques to prepare libraries and sequence TCR repertoires. The study deeply sequenced blood TCR repertoires of 5 or 6 healthy adults to estimate repertoire size and the extent of clonotype sharing between individuals. Leukapheresis yielded between about 0.9 and 9.5 billion PBMCs per donor. The paper as a whole reports these results and caveats: Compared with non-shared clonotypes, the clonotypes found in all four sorted-subset donors had higher generation probabilities. Estimated clonotype richness was generally larger for naive than for memory subsets. When several donors were compared, the shared fraction of clonotypes was roughly 4.8% for naive CD4, over 3% for naive CD8, 2% to 2.5% for memory CD4, and 0.35% to 0.4% for memory CD8. Rarefaction of sorted-subset datasets indicated incomplete sequencing despite the large sequencing depth. Because the study included a small number of donors, the genetic and exposure-history diversity represented was limited. Pairwise subsampling led to the expectation that sequencing depth would affect the degree of clonotype sharing among donors. Sampling was restricted to blood, and TCR repertoires in tissue are likely to differ from TCR repertoires in blood.

From the cysteine through the phenylalanine, the CDR3 covers 16 amino acids. Here the CDR3 DNA is all that survives: 48 bases in frame from base 1. Trimming takes 5 bases from V and 5 bases from J, and the germline ends sit 21 bases apart. Taken from the germline V gene, the CDR1 and CDR2 loops are MDHEN and SYDVKM. TCR CDR3 regions were amplified from genomic DNA by multiplex PCR using the deep immunoSEQ assay. Extracted genomic DNA from each cell subset was spread evenly across all wells of several immunoSEQ 96-well plates, with each plate serving as a replicate. Each replicate PCR for sorted subsets received around 200 ng genomic DNA, equal to roughly 33,000 T cell genomes. Purified libraries were measured with a Qubit 3.0 fluorometer, size-checked on a Bioanalyzer 2100, and measured again with the KAPA Library Quantification kit. Every immunoSEQ 96-well plate was sequenced on a dedicated single-read 150-cycle Illumina NextSeq 550 flow cell. The published analysis was carried out like this. Because only junctional sequences without quality scores were contained in the immunoSEQ output, filtering matching that applied to full-length reads could not be performed. To assign V/J genes and CDR3, sequences were annotated using PyIR, a Python wrapper for IgBLAST v1.9, with IMGT germline references. Reads with weak V/J assignments (E-value above 1e-6), missing CDR3, stop codons, out-of-frame junctions, or ambiguous translated residues were removed. V3J clonotypes were defined by identical inferred V gene, J gene, and CDR3 amino acid sequence. Percentage overlap between repertoires was computed as shared unique clonotypes divided by the size of the smaller repertoire. Repertoire richness was assessed with RTK rarefaction, the Chao1 estimator, and Recon v2.1 estimates of unobserved clonotypes. Generation probabilities were computed with OLGA for all TCRbeta clonotypes obtained by the gDNA method from several donors. The immuneACCESS repertoire file appears here via TCRdb, limited to in-frame rearrangements. These files lack a portion of the clones; in checked studies, under half of the deficit traces to unresolved V genes, and the cause of the others is not known. D and trimming come from the DNA, and the V and J calls and clone size come from that table. The sample has about 530,000 clones on record, around 96% of them singletons. Approximately 0.06% of the sample goes to the ten largest clones.

The donors were healthy, HIV-negative adults who had no recently reported acute infections or vaccinations. Only Caucasian adults living in Nashville, Tennessee, USA were represented among the donors. Magnetic negative selection was used to enrich CD4+ T cells, after which naive cells were positively selected on CD45RA and the negative fraction became the memory subset. After blood collection by leukapheresis, PBMCs were isolated using Ficoll-Histopaque density gradient centrifugation and then cryopreserved in the vapor phase of liquid nitrogen. Purity and quantity of every magnetically sorted T cell population were checked by analytical flow cytometry. Each sorted fraction had its genomic DNA isolated and then quantified by UV absorbance on a Nanodrop 2000c. A note on this clone: The target of this receptor is not known. Per-base qualities were not stored, and no clone one base away is much larger.

This clonotype was obtained from a woman aged 25 to 45 in good health. The sample was naive CD4+ T cells sorted from blood. This specimen's cell subset or site label, per the study, means: CD45RA+ positively selected. In this chain, TRBV28 is recombined with TRBJ2-5; perhaps TRBD1 is the D gene, with 6 bases matching. The CDR3 corresponds to CASSPHPGHRVETQYF. The nucleotides are TGTGCCAGCAGTCCCCACCCGGGACACCGAGTGGAGACCCAGTACTTC.